The 15 T cell receptor beta chains in this list originate from one sample, sequenced in a study of CD8 T cells in Susac syndrome. The RNA, about 0.5 to 1 ug, was put through reverse transcription using random hexamers. MiXCR was run by TCRdb on the immunoSEQ multiplex PCR reads, yielding one entry per CDR3 protein. The table shows 200,000 or so distinct CDR3 sequences, with about 95% occurring only once. Sequencing input: CD4+ T cells from PBMCs. The receptor set was obtained from a human donor with multiple sclerosis.

The chain's CDR3 is CASSQGASGEKLFF. CDR3 DNA sequence: TGTGCCAGCAGTCAGGGGGCGAGTGGAGAAAAACTGTTTTTT. The V gene is TRBV7-9, the J gene TRBJ1-4; 8 bases match TRBD1. The CDR3 is 14 residues long. The V gene's germline CDR1 is SEHNR and CDR2 FQNEAQ (reference sequence). The V gene end was trimmed by 6 bases and the J gene end by 8 bases; junction bases not matched to a gene: 8.

The chain employs TRBV12-3 or TRBV12-4 and TRBJ1-2; the D is unclear. V shed 7 bases and J shed 1 base, with 16 bases lying between them. This CDR3 is 15 amino acids long. DNA for the CDR3: TGTGCCAGCACAGACTGGGTGCGACTTAACTATGGCTACACCTTC. It translates to CASTDWVRLNYGYTF.

CDR3 DNA: TGTGCCAGCAGCGGAGCGGGGGGGCCGGCATACAATGAGCAGTTCTTC. It is translated as CASSGAGGPAYNEQFF. J is TRBJ2-1 and V is TRBV4-2, with 10 positions matching TRBD2. The CDR3 contains 16 residues. The germline gives CDR1 LGHNA, CDR2 YNFKEQ. V trimming: 5 bases; J trimming: 4 bases; junction bases outside the gene matches: 8.

V usage is TRBV20-1 and J usage is TRBJ2-5, with 8 bases matching TRBD1. The junction had 4 bases not matched to a gene; V was cut back by 3 bases and J by 1 base. Per the germline V gene, CDR1 is DFQATT and CDR2 is SNEGSKA (reference sequence). The CDR3 loop spans 14 amino acids. CDR3 sequence reads: CSASDRGFQETQYF. In DNA form, the CDR3 reads TGCAGTGCTAGCGACAGGGGCTTCCAAGAGACCCAGTACTTC.

This sequence joins TRBV4-1 and TRBJ2-3; TRBD2 matches 8 bases. J gave up 2 bases and V 1 base, and 11 bases lay outside the gene matches. CDR1 and CDR2 (germline): MGHRA, YSYEKL. CDR3 length equals 18 residues. The chain's CDR3 is CASSQGPPRGGITDTQYF. The CDR3 DNA sequence: TGCGCCAGCAGCCAAGGCCCCCCCCGGGGGGGAATCACAGATACGCAGTATTTT.

CDR3 amino acids: CASTGLAGGRGNEQFF. In DNA form, the CDR3 reads TGCGCCTCAACGGGACTAGCGGGAGGAAGAGGCAATGAGCAGTTCTTC. The V and J genes are TRBV5-1 and TRBJ2-1; 15 bases line up with TRBD2. Trimming at V came to 10 bases and at J to 6 bases, leaving 11 bases not matched to a gene. Per germline, CDR1 SGHRS and CDR2 YFSETQ. This CDR3 has 16 residues.

The rearrangement uses TRBV25-1 and TRBJ2-2, with 9 nucleotides matching TRBD2. Germline assignment: CDR1 MGHDK and CDR2 SYGVNS. The CDR3 spans 18 residues. After removal of 3 bases from V and 3 bases from J, the junction contained 11 bases not matched to a gene. CDR3 in DNA: TGTGCCAGCAGTGAGGGACTAGCTATCAAGGGCGACACCGGGGAGCTGTTTTTT. Encoded protein: CASSEGLAIKGDTGELFF.

This chain uses TRBV7-2 with TRBJ1-5; D not certain. This CDR3 has 12 amino acids. V lost 6 bases and J 5 bases, leaving 8 bases between the germline ends. In germline, CDR1 is SGHTA, CDR2 FQGNSA. CDR3 protein: CASSLYYQPQHF. The CDR3 DNA sequence: TGTGCCAGCAGTCTATACTATCAGCCCCAGCATTTT.

This chain connects TRBV5-1 to TRBJ1-2; maybe TRBD1 (5 bases). CDR1 and CDR2 (germline): SGHRS, YFSETQ. V gave up 2 bases and J gave up 6 bases, with 14 bases separating them. The CDR3 length is 14 residues. This chain's CDR3 is CASSLQDAANGYTF. CDR3 in DNA: TGCGCCAGCAGCTTACAGGACGCGGCGAATGGCTACACCTTC.

The J gene is TRBJ2-1, the V gene TRBV10-2, with 8 bases fitting TRBD2. V shed 6 bases and J 4 bases; nucleotides not matched to a gene: 8. CDR1 is WSHSY and CDR2 is SAAADI in the germline V gene. CDR3 length: 15 residues. DNA of the CDR3: TGCGCCAGCAGAGACCATAGCGGGGAATACAATGAGCAGTTCTTC. Its protein is CASRDHSGEYNEQFF.

Here the CDR3 DNA reads TGTGCCAGCAGCCCTCAACTAGGCAATCAGCCCCAGCATTTT. It yields the protein CASSPQLGNQPQHF. The V and J genes are TRBV12-3 or TRBV12-4 and TRBJ1-5; D unresolved. The V and J ends lost 6 bases and 2 bases respectively, with 11 bases between them. CDR3 length equals 14 residues.

A few counts support this clonotype. The chain carries TRBV13 and TRBJ2-5; the match to TRBD1 covers 8 bases. V was clipped by 7 bases and J by 4 bases; unmatched bases: 5. Germline V lookup: CDR1 PRHDT, CDR2 FYEKMQ (reference sequence). The CDR3 has 13 residues. CDR3 sequence (DNA): TGTGCCAGCACCGTGACAGGGGCAGAGACCCAGTACTTC. Protein: CASTVTGAETQYF.

This chain connects TRBV29-1 to TRBJ1-1; D remains ambiguous. The CDR3 covers 14 residues. V dropped 7 bases and J dropped 3 bases, with 18 bases sitting between them. Per germline, CDR1 SQVTM and CDR2 ANQGSEA. The DNA for the CDR3 is TGCAGCGCCCCGGCCCTCTTAAAGGACACTGAAGCTTTCTTT. Residues: CSAPALLKDTEAFF.

V is TRBV27 and J is TRBJ1-1; 9 positions match TRBD1. Germline-derived CDR1 and CDR2 are MNHEY and SMNVEV (reference sequence). The CDR3 covers 15 residues. With V trimmed by 6 bases and J by 0 bases, 5 bases remained unmatched. CDR3 in amino acids: CASSWDRAMNTEAFF. As DNA, the CDR3 is TGTGCCAGCAGCTGGGACAGGGCCATGAACACTGAAGCTTTCTTT.

The J gene is TRBJ2-7, the V gene TRBV28; tentatively, D is TRBD2 (6 bases). This CDR3 spans 13 amino acids. Germline CDR1 and CDR2: MDHEN and SYDVKM. V was clipped by 7 bases and J by 1 base, with 11 bases between them. The DNA of the CDR3 is TGTGCCAGCACTTCTGGGGGGTCCTACGAGCAGTACTTC. Protein sequence: CASTSGGSYEQYF.